This T cell receptor (beta chain) is from a study of T cell changes during pregnancy in multiple sclerosis. TCRdb's table, derived via immunoSEQ multiplex PCR, lists solely in-frame clones and lacks some. Here the sample spans roughly 80,000 clones, about 90% being singletons. CDR3 length: 16 amino acids. CDR1 and CDR2 (germline): MNHEY, SVGAGI. V shed 2 bases and J shed 2 bases, with 15 bases lying between them. The chain combines TRBV6-5 with TRBJ2-5; perhaps TRBD2 as D (7 bases). This TCR was sampled from a female donor with multiple sclerosis, enrolled in a pregnancy study. The sequenced sample was peripheral blood, obtained before pregnancy. The CDR3 sequence: CASSYPRGAPQETQYF. CDR3 bases: TGTGCCAGCAGTTACCCACGGGGGGCTCCACAAGAGACCCAGTACTTC.